Listed here are 26 T cell receptor beta chains from one sample, sequenced in a study of T-cell memory formation after mild COVID-19. Via MiXCR, TCRdb re-called the 5' RACE reads, giving one row per CDR3 protein. The table lists 400,000 or so distinct CDR3 sequences, around 20% of them singletons. Specimen: PBMCs or a T cell subset sorted from them (not recorded which). The receptors originated from an adult woman who had mild COVID-19 (a few samples of this study predate the infection). Cell type and time point are not known.

The V call is TRBV5-1, the J call TRBJ2-1; D tentatively reads TRBD1 or TRBD2 (6 bases each). Trimming shortened V by 3 bases and J by 4 bases, and 11 bases separated the two germline ends. The germline V gene has CDR1 SGHRS and CDR2 YFSETQ. The CDR3 is made up of 14 amino acids. The CDR3 DNA reads as TGCGCCAGCAGCTCGGGAGACAGGTACAATGAGCAGTTCTTC. Translating gives CASSSGDRYNEQFF.

This chain joins TRBV6-5 and TRBJ1-1; no clear D. Trimming stripped 6 bases from V and 14 bases from J, with 22 bases between. CDR1 and CDR2 from the germline V gene are MNHEY and SVGAGI. This CDR3 has 13 amino acids. The chain's CDR3 is CASSLGPLSPQFF. The CDR3 nucleotides are TGTGCCAGCAGCCTTGGGCCACTGTCGCCACAGTTCTTT.

This clonotype was detected only a few times. This rearrangement joins TRBV12-3 or TRBV12-4 to TRBJ2-1; 10 bases line up with TRBD2. The junction had 3 bases not matched to a gene; V was cut back by 4 bases and J by 12 bases. The CDR3 runs to 12 residues. This CDR3 reads CASSYRLAGQFF. The CDR3 DNA reads as TGTGCCAGCAGTTATCGACTAGCGGGGCAGTTCTTC.

This clonotype has only a few counts. The chain joins TRBV20-1 to TRBJ2-3; possible D gene TRBD2, 6 bases. Germline V CDR1 and CDR2: DFQATT, SNEGSKA (reference sequence). This CDR3 is built from 15 residues. V gave up 3 bases and J gave up 6 bases, with 19 bases separating them. This chain's CDR3 is CSARGDSSAPDTQYF. The CDR3 DNA is TGCAGTGCTAGGGGGGACTCCTCGGCACCTGATACGCAGTATTTT.

The J gene is TRBJ1-2, the V gene TRBV4-1; no firm D call. CDR3 size: 14 residues. V was clipped by 4 bases and J by 5 bases, with 14 bases between them. In germline, CDR1 is MGHRA, CDR2 YSYEKL. CDR3 coding DNA: TGCGCCAGCAGCCCCGGGGTGGGTGGGTATGGCTACACCTTC. It yields the protein CASSPGVGGYGYTF.

The rearrangement links TRBV4-2 to TRBJ2-1; 10 bases are shared with TRBD1. CDR1 is LGHNA and CDR2 is YNFKEQ in the germline V gene. This CDR3 spans 16 amino acids. The V gene end was trimmed by 3 bases and the J gene end by 8 bases; junction bases not matched to a gene: 10. This CDR3 reads CASSHPPGQGRDEQFF. The CDR3 nucleotides read TGTGCCAGCAGCCACCCCCCGGGACAGGGGCGCGATGAGCAGTTCTTC.

This chain connects TRBV15 to TRBJ2-6; perhaps TRBD2 as D (6 bases). Deletions cut 1 base from V and 4 bases from J, with 14 bases between. CDR1 and CDR2 from the germline V gene are LNHNV and YYDKDF (reference sequence). The CDR3 contains 17 residues. The DNA of the CDR3 is TGTGCCACCAGCAGAGTTGGAGGGGTTGACGGGGCCAACGTCCTGACTTTC. Translation: CATSRVGGVDGANVLTF.

This clonotype was observed at least ten times. Here the CDR3 DNA reads TGTGCCAGCAGTGAATGGCAAAGCCGACAGGGCTCCTACGAGCAGTACTTC. Translation gives CASSEWQSRQGSYEQYF. The chain has TRBV25-1 and TRBJ2-7; 7 bases match TRBD1. The CDR3 extends over 17 amino acids. With 1 base clipped from V and 0 bases from J, the junction kept 9 bases outside the gene matches. Germline-derived CDR1 and CDR2 are MGHDK and SYGVNS.

The chain uses TRBV6-1 and TRBJ2-1; a weak D match, TRBD2 (6 bases). The V end lost 10 bases, the J end lost 7 bases, and 11 bases lay between the germline ends. The germline gives CDR1 MNHNS, CDR2 SASEGT. This CDR3 contains 11 residues. The CDR3 DNA is TGTGCCACCGGCCGGGGGAATGAGCAGTTCTTC. The encoded protein is CATGRGNEQFF.

This rearrangement joins TRBV5-1 to TRBJ2-2; D might be TRBD2 (5 bases). This CDR3 has 13 residues. CDR1 and CDR2 from the germline V gene are SGHRS and YFSETQ. V lost 5 bases to trimming and J lost 7 bases, with 12 bases between them. The CDR3 nucleotides read TGCGCCAGCAGACCGCCGGGGAACGGGGAGCTGTTTTTT. It yields the protein CASRPPGNGELFF.

V gene TRBV4-2 combines with J gene TRBJ2-3, with D perhaps matching TRBD1 or TRBD2 (5 bases each). The CDR3 is 15 amino acids. Trimming took off 0 bases at V and 2 bases at J, with 9 bases between the two ends. Germline CDR1 reads LGHNA; CDR2 reads YNFKEQ. Here the CDR3 reads CASSQDWGNTDTQYF. The CDR3 DNA reads as TGTGCCAGCAGCCAAGATTGGGGGAACACAGATACGCAGTATTTT.

This clonotype appeared a few times. The rearrangement joins TRBV7-8 to TRBJ1-1; D is uncertain. Trimming stripped 4 bases from V and 5 bases from J, with 17 bases between. Germline V gene sequence: CDR1 SGHVS, CDR2 FQNEAQ. The CDR3 contains 15 residues. CDR3 sequence reads: CASSSPLIPRTEAFF. The CDR3 coding sequence is TGTGCCAGCAGCTCCCCCCTCATCCCAAGGACTGAAGCTTTCTTT.

J is TRBJ2-1 and V is TRBV12-3 or TRBV12-4; D unclear. The CDR3 loop spans 14 amino acids. Deletions cut 0 bases from V and 0 bases from J, with 3 bases between. Here the CDR3 DNA reads TGTGCCAGCAGTTTAGCTAACTCCTACAATGAGCAGTTCTTC. It translates to CASSLANSYNEQFF.

This clonotype was recorded a few times. The rearrangement uses TRBV4-1 and TRBJ2-7; TRBD2 aligns across 10 bases. There are 16 residues in the CDR3. V lost 1 base and J lost 7; bases outside the gene matches: 10. Germline V CDR1 and CDR2: MGHRA, YSYEKL. The CDR3 DNA follows: TGCGCCAGCAGCCAAGGGGGAGCGGGGGGGCCAAGTGAGCAGTACTTC. Protein: CASSQGGAGGPSEQYF.

This clonotype was detected ten times or more. CDR3 coding DNA: TGTGCCAGCAGTTTCTACGAGCAGTACTTC. Encoded protein: CASSFYEQYF. V and J are TRBV2 and TRBJ2-7; D remains ambiguous. The CDR3 sequence is 10 residues long. Trimming cost V 5 bases and J 3 bases, with 2 bases left between them. Germline lookup yields CDR1 SNHLY and CDR2 FYNNEI.

This chain connects TRBV24-1 to TRBJ1-2; TRBD1 matches 9 bases. The CDR3 is 11 residues long. Germline CDR1 reads KGHDR; CDR2 reads SFDVKD. J was trimmed by 5 bases and V by 9 bases; bases with no gene match: 0. CDR3 protein: CATGTGYGYTF. The CDR3 bases are TGTGCCACCGGGACAGGGTATGGCTACACCTTC.

V and J are TRBV24-1 and TRBJ2-3; 7 nucleotides align to TRBD2. V was pared by 3 bases and J by 4 bases, with 9 bases of the junction left unmatched. CDR1 is KGHDR, CDR2 SFDVKD, per germline. The CDR3 spans 16 residues. The CDR3 DNA reads TGTGCCACCAGTGATCCTAGCGGCACTCCCCCAGATACGCAGTATTTT. It specifies CATSDPSGTPPDTQYF.

The rearrangement uses TRBV30 and TRBJ2-5, with 8 bases aligning to TRBD1. V lost 3 bases to trimming and J lost 4 bases; unmatched junction nucleotides: 4. Germline V gene data show CDR1 as GTSNPN and CDR2 as SVGIG (reference sequence). This CDR3 comprises 13 residues. The CDR3 nucleotides read TGTGCCTGGAGGCGGGACAGGCGAGAGACCCAGTACTTC. Encoded protein: CAWRRDRRETQYF.

This clonotype was found many times. The chain links TRBV5-1 to TRBJ2-5; 9 nucleotides line up with TRBD1. V lost 0 bases, J lost 4 bases, and 10 bases stayed unmatched. Looked up from germline, CDR1 is SGHRS and CDR2 is YFSETQ. The CDR3 covers 17 residues. Here the CDR3 reads CASSLGEGTGNGETQYF. DNA of the CDR3: TGCGCCAGCAGCTTGGGGGAAGGGACAGGGAACGGAGAGACCCAGTACTTC.

In its sample, this clonotype was seen many times. This rearrangement joins TRBV7-7 to TRBJ1-5; no firm D call. The length of the CDR3 is 13 residues. Trimming took 1 base from V and 6 from J, leaving 7 bases between them. The germline gives CDR1 SSHAT, CDR2 FNYEAQ (reference sequence). The CDR3 loop reads CASSLDRFQPQHF. CDR3 DNA: TGTGCCAGCAGCTTAGATAGGTTTCAGCCCCAGCATTTT.

J is TRBJ1-1 and V is TRBV9, with D possibly matching TRBD1 (6 bases). The CDR3 consists of 16 residues. V was trimmed by 2 bases and J by 1 base, leaving 15 bases between them. The V gene's germline CDR1 is SGDLS and CDR2 YYNGEE. The CDR3 DNA is TGTGCCAGCAGCGTTTCGTCCGGGACACAGAACACTGAAGCTTTCTTT. Its protein is CASSVSSGTQNTEAFF.

In its sample, this clonotype was seen a few times. CDR3 DNA: TGTGCCAGCAGCCCGAGGGACAGGGGGCGGAATGAAAAACTGTTTTTT. Amino acid sequence: CASSPRDRGRNEKLFF. J is TRBJ1-4 and V is TRBV9; 12 positions agree with TRBD1. The CDR3 is 16 residues long. Trimming cost V 4 bases and J 5 bases; bases outside gene matches: 6. Germline lookup yields CDR1 SGDLS and CDR2 YYNGEE.

The genes are TRBV7-9 and TRBJ2-7; D perhaps matches TRBD1 (5 bases). The CDR3 has 12 residues. V was pared by 6 bases and J by 5 bases, with 11 bases between. The germline V gene encodes CDR1 SEHNR and CDR2 FQNEAQ (reference sequence). This CDR3 is CASSLREDEQYF. The CDR3 DNA reads as TGTGCCAGCAGTCTCAGGGAAGACGAGCAGTACTTC. Combining the CDR3 with reference TRBV7-9 and TRBJ2-7 gives the whole variable domain DTGVSQNPRHKITKRGQNVTFRCDPISEHNRLYWYRQTLGQGPEFLTYFQNEAQLEKSRLLSDRFSAERPKGSFSTLEIQRTEQGDSAMYLCASSLREDEQYFGPGTRLTVT.

In this sample, this clonotype turned up a few times. The chain recombines TRBV5-1 with TRBJ2-4, with TRBD1 matching over 7 bases. V was clipped by 4 bases and J by 9 bases; unmatched bases: 13. From germline, CDR1 is SGHRS and CDR2 YFSETQ. The CDR3 has 15 amino acids. In DNA, the CDR3 is TGCGCCAGCAGCCCGCAGCCGACAGGGCCAGGCATTCAGTACTTC. This gives the protein CASSPQPTGPGIQYF.

The chain recombines TRBV29-1 with TRBJ2-4; D could derive from TRBD1 or TRBD2 (5 bases each). Germline V gene sequence: CDR1 SQVTM, CDR2 ANQGSEA. V lost 6 bases, J lost 7 bases, and 16 bases lay in between. This CDR3 region has 13 residues. The CDR3 is CSVGTGSGNIQYF. The CDR3, as DNA: TGCAGCGTCGGGACGGGATCCGGGAACATTCAGTACTTC.

This clonotype appeared a few times. The chain uses TRBV12-3 or TRBV12-4 and TRBJ2-5, with 7 bases fitting TRBD2. The CDR3 length is 14 residues. V was pared by 3 bases and J by 1 base, with 2 bases of the junction left unmatched. CDR3: CASSLRGIQETQYF. CDR3 nucleotide sequence: TGTGCCAGCAGTTTGCGGGGGATCCAAGAGACCCAGTACTTC.